This entry concerns a single T cell receptor beta chain. Its antigen is as yet unknown. The sample is drawn from a study of response to subunit inactivated influenza vaccine. Study observations and caveats: Authors proposed each seasonal influenza vaccination draws in few new T cells.

Via MiXCR, TCRdb re-called the RT-PCR reads, giving one row per CDR3 protein. Among over 450,000 distinct CDR3 sequences listed, under 15% were seen once. V lost 5 bases and J 6 bases, leaving 10 bases between the germline ends. CDR3 length equals 12 residues. Here the sequenced sample was PBMCs from blood, taken roughly 48 days after vaccination. The chain combines TRBV12-3 or TRBV12-4 with TRBJ1-2; D gene unclear. The receptor comes from a man between 45 and 60 years old who received an inactivated influenza vaccine. As DNA, the CDR3 is TGTGCCAGCAGTCCCCTGGGCGATGGCTACACCTTC. The encoded protein is CASSPLGDGYTF.